The 16 T cell receptor beta chains given below trace back to one sample, sequenced in a study of Ad26.COV2.S vaccination and SARS-CoV-2 variants. Sequenced by immunoSEQ multiplex PCR; TCRdb stores in-frame clones only, minus some. The repertoire holds around 450,000 clones, with 88% as singletons. The treatment is: 15 to 20 received Ad26.COV2.S at low or high dose, single or two shots; about 5 received placebo; per-sample allocation not given. Material that was analyzed had been drawn on day 63 after the first vaccine or placebo injection. Material: peripheral blood, obtained in a trial of Ad26.COV2.S vaccine versus placebo. These TCRs come from a person aged 18 to 59 who received the Ad26.COV2.S COVID-19 vaccine or a placebo.

The rearrangement links TRBV4-1 to TRBJ2-2; a weak D match, TRBD2 (6 bases). The V end lost 4 bases, the J end lost 2 bases, and 11 bases lay between the germline ends. The CDR3 extends over 15 amino acids. In germline, CDR1 is MGHRA, CDR2 YSYEKL. The CDR3 loop is CASSPEGPNTGELFF. In DNA, the CDR3 is TGCGCCAGCAGCCCGGAGGGACCTAACACCGGGGAGCTGTTTTTT.

This clone was recorded many times. The rearrangement joins TRBV10-3 to TRBJ2-7; 8 bases align to TRBD1. V shed 11 bases, J shed 2 bases, and the junction held 5 bases outside the gene matches. The CDR3 totals 12 residues. In germline, CDR1 is ENHRY, CDR2 SYGVKD. The CDR3 DNA follows: TGTGCCCTGGGCAGGGGGCCCTACGAGCAGTACTTC. Protein: CALGRGPYEQYF.

The gene calls are TRBV29-1 and TRBJ1-3; D not resolved. CDR3 length: 11 amino acids. In germline, CDR1 is SQVTM, CDR2 ANQGSEA. The CDR3 coding sequence is TGCACCTACAGCTCTGGAAACACCATATATTTT. Translation: CTYSSGNTIYF.

The rearrangement uses TRBV5-1 and TRBJ2-5; 8 nucleotides align to TRBD2. The CDR3 is 15 residues long. The V and J ends lost 4 bases and 7 bases, in that order; junction bases with no gene match: 12. The germline V gene encodes CDR1 SGHRS and CDR2 YFSETQ. CDR3: CASSQGGGGRGTQYF. Here the CDR3 DNA reads TGCGCCAGCAGCCAGGGTGGCGGGGGGCGCGGGACCCAGTACTTC.

This clone was found a few times. This chain joins TRBV7-6 and TRBJ2-1; 8 bases are shared with TRBD2. Germline CDR1 is SGHVS and CDR2 is FNYEAQ. V shed 1 base and J 0 bases; nucleotides not matched to a gene: 5. CDR3 size: 17 residues. CDR3 in DNA: TGTGCCAGCAGCTTAGGCGGGGGGCTACGCTCCTACAATGAGCAGTTCTTC. Amino acids: CASSLGGGLRSYNEQFF. Complete variable domain (other parts from reference TRBV7-6 and TRBJ2-1): GAGVSQSPRYKVTKRGQDVALRCDPISGHVSLYWYRQALGQGPEFLTYFNYEAQQDKSGLPNDRFSAERPEGSISTLTIQRTEQRDSAMYRCASSLGGGLRSYNEQFFGPGTRLTVL.

This sequence joins TRBV10-3 and TRBJ1-5, with 11 bases identical to TRBD1. Trimming took 1 base from V and 6 from J; bases not matched to a gene: 2. This CDR3 is built from 15 residues. Germline CDR1 is ENHRY and CDR2 is SYGVKD. The DNA for the CDR3 is TGTGCCATCAGTGAGTTCGGACAGGGGGCTCAGCCCCAGCATTTT. Amino acid sequence: CAISEFGQGAQPQHF.

This clone was counted once. The rearrangement joins TRBV7-9 to TRBJ2-3, with D possibly TRBD1 on 6 matching bases. The ends were cut back, 4 bases at V and 1 base at J, with 12 bases in the middle. Germline V gene sequence: CDR1 SEHNR, CDR2 FQNEAQ (reference sequence). CDR3 length: 15 residues. The CDR3 DNA reads TGTGCCAGCAGCTCAGGACAGTCAGGCACAGATACGCAGTATTTT. It encodes CASSSGQSGTDTQYF. Based on the CDR3 plus reference TRBV7-9 and TRBJ2-3, the full variable domain is DTGVSQNPRHKITKRGQNVTFRCDPISEHNRLYWYRQTLGQGPEFLTYFQNEAQLEKSRLLSDRFSAERPKGSFSTLEIQRTEQGDSAMYLCASSSGQSGTDTQYFGPGTRLTVL.

The rearrangement uses TRBV7-9 and TRBJ1-1; D is ambiguous. Germline V gene data show CDR1 as SEHNR and CDR2 as FQNEAQ (reference sequence). Trimming cost V 2 bases and J 1 base, with 11 bases left between them. The CDR3 sequence is 15 residues long. The CDR3 loop reads CASSLISEGNTEAFF. DNA of the CDR3: TGTGCCAGCAGCTTAATATCTGAGGGGAACACTGAAGCTTTCTTT.

This clone was recorded a few times. The rearrangement uses TRBV6-5 and TRBJ2-4; 7 nucleotides line up with TRBD1. After removal of 7 bases from V and 4 bases from J, the junction contained 10 bases not matched to a gene. CDR3 length equals 15 residues. Germline CDR1 reads MNHEY; CDR2 reads SVGAGI. In DNA form, the CDR3 reads TGTGCCAGCATAAAAGGGCAGGGGGTAAAAAACATTCAGTACTTC. Its protein product is CASIKGQGVKNIQYF.

V gene TRBV14 combines with J gene TRBJ2-2; D remains unclear. Germline CDR1 is SGHDN and CDR2 is FVKESK. Trimming left V 1 base short and J 6 bases short, with 12 bases between. The CDR3 is made up of 15 amino acids. The CDR3 nucleotides are TGTGCCAGCAGCCAAGGGCAGCTCTGGCCCGGGGAGCTGTTTTTT. Its translation is CASSQGQLWPGELFF.

CDR3 sequence (DNA): TGTGCCAGCAGCGCGGGGGGCCCTGAAGGCTACACCTTC. Protein: CASSAGGPEGYTF. The gene calls are TRBV9 and TRBJ1-2; TRBD1 might be the D (6 bases). The germline V and J ends were trimmed by 3 bases and 8 bases, with 14 bases remaining between them. CDR3 size: 13 residues. The germline V gene has CDR1 SGDLS and CDR2 YYNGEE. Full variable domain (rest looked up from reference TRBV9 and TRBJ1-2): DSGVTQTPKHLITATGQRVTLRCSPRSGDLSVYWYQQSLDQGLQFLIQYYNGEERAKGNILERFSAQQFPDLHSELNLSSLELGDSALYFCASSAGGPEGYTFGSGTRLTVV.

CDR3 in DNA: TGTGCCAGCAGTACCACCGCAACTAATGAAAAACTGTTTTTT. It specifies CASSTTATNEKLFF. The chain employs TRBV27 and TRBJ1-4; D is ambiguous. V lost 5 bases, J lost 0 bases, and 7 bases lay in between. There are 14 residues in the CDR3. In germline, CDR1 is MNHEY, CDR2 SMNVEV (reference sequence).

A few counts support this clone. The genes are TRBV6-5 and TRBJ2-7, with D possibly being TRBD2 (6 bases). V was clipped by 0 bases and J by 0 bases, with 6 bases between them. Germline V gene data show CDR1 as MNHEY and CDR2 as SVGAGI. CDR3 length: 14 amino acids. CDR3 loop: CASSYSGGSYEQYF. CDR3 coding DNA: TGTGCCAGCAGTTACTCGGGGGGCTCCTACGAGCAGTACTTC.

The DNA for the CDR3 is TGTGCCAGCAGCTTAGGTAAGGGTCCGGACACTGAAGCTTTCTTT. Protein: CASSLGKGPDTEAFF. The chain employs TRBV7-9 and TRBJ1-1; D uncertain. This CDR3 has 15 residues. Trimming stripped 1 base from V and 3 bases from J, with 12 bases between. CDR1 is SEHNR, CDR2 FQNEAQ, per germline (reference sequence).

The DNA for the CDR3 is TGCGCCAGCAGCACCGACAGGGTCGGGTATGGCTACACCTTC. It specifies CASSTDRVGYGYTF. V is TRBV5-1 and J is TRBJ1-2, with 7 nucleotides matching TRBD1. The CDR3 is made up of 14 amino acids. From germline, CDR1 is SGHRS and CDR2 YFSETQ. V lost 4 bases to trimming and J lost 5 bases; unmatched junction nucleotides: 8. The full variable domain, completed using reference TRBV5-1 and TRBJ1-2, is KAGVTQTPRYLIKTRGQQVTLSCSPISGHRSVSWYQQTPGQGLQFLFEYFSETQRNKGNFPGRFSGRQFSNSRSEMNVSTLELGDSALYLCASSTDRVGYGYTFGSGTRLTVV.

On this clone: Germline is not matched at one junction end, which may reflect a read error. The chain joins TRBV7-7 to TRBJ2-7, with 10 bases matching TRBD1. The length of the CDR3 is 16 residues. Germline CDR1 reads SSHAT; CDR2 reads FNYEAQ (reference sequence). This CDR3 reads CASSPHTGTGVREQYF. Written as DNA, the CDR3 is TGTGCTAGCAGCCCACATACCGGGACAGGGGTCCGGGAGCAGTACTTC.